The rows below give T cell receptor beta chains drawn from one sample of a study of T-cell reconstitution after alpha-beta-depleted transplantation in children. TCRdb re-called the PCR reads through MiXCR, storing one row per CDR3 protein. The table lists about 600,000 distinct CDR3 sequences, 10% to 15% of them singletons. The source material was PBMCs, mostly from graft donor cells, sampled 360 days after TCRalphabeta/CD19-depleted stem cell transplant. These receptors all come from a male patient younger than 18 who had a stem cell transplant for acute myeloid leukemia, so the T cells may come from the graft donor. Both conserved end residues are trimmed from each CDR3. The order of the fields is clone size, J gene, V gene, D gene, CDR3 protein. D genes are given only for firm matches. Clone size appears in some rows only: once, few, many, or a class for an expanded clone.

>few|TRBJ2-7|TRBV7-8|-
ASEPMSGTWY
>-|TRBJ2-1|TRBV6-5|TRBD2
ASSYTSPGTRTGDNEQF
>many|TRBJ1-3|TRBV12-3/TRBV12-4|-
ASSLEAGQGGNTIY
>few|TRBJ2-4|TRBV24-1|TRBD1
ATSDSGQGANIQY
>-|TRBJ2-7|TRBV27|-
ASSSRRALGGYEQY
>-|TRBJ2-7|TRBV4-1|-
ASSQDRASNAFAFSYEQY
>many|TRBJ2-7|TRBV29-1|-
STSLGGGYEQY
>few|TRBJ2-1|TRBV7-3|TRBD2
ASSFGGLAYYNEQF
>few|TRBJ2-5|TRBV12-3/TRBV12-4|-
ASSRPRGTQETQY
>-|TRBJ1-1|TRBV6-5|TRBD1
ASSYSRTGDTEAF
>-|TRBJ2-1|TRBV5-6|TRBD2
AIGAGLAGAYNEQF
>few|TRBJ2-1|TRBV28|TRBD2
ASSTPGLDNYNEQF
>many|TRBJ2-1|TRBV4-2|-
ASSQVDLDREQF
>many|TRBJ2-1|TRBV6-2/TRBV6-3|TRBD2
ASSYSTREGEREQF
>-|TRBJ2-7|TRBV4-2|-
ASSPVIGPYEQY
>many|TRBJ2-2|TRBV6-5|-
ASSRDDSGELF
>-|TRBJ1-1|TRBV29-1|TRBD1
SAGQGNTEAF
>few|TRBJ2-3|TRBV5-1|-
ASSLYRVGTDTQY
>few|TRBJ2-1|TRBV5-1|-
ASREGAGSYNEQF
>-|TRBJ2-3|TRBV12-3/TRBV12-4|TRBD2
ASSFWREKDTQY
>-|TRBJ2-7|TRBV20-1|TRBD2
SAYGTSGKDEQY
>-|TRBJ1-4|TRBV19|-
ASSRNEKLF
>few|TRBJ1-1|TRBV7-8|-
ASSLAWGANTEAF
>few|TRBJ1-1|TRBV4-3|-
ASSHLGGDTEAF
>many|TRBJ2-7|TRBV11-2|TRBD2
ASSLEGTSGRAYEQY
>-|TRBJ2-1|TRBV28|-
ASSQSPRSSYNEQF
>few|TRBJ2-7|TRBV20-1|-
SALDTDYEQY
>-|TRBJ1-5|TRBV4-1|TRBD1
ASSQAGTGNQPQH
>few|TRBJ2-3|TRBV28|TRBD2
ASTTSGSMADTQY
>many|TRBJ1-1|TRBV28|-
ASTRTIPLVGENTEAF
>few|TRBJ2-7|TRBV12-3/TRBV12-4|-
ASSSPGTNSYEQY
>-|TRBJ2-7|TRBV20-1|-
SANPTSSYEQY
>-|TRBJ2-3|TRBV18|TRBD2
ASSPPGSGRGLNTQY
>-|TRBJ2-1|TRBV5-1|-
ASSLGVWEQF
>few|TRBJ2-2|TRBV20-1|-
SARIRVAGELF
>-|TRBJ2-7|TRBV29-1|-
SALLTTYEQY
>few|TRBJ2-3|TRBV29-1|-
SVYYTDTQY
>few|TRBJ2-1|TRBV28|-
ASSGQGHYNEQF
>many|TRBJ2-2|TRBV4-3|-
ASSQLLANTGELF
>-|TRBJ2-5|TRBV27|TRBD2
ASRPGTSGSVWETQY
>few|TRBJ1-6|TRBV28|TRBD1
ASRPDRGSSYNSPLH
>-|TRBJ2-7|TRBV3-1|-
ASSQDPRRQGLRYEQY
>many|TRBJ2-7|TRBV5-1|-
ASSLTDLYYEQY
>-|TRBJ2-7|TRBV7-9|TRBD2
ASSLEVREGEQY
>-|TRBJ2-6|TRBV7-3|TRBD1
ASSLDRGRTGANVLT
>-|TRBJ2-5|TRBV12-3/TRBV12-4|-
ASREEGAYQETQY
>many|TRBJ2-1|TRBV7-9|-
ASSFGWELYNEQF
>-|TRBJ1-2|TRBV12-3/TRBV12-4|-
ASSDPRTARGYGYT
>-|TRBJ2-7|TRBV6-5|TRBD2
ASSYFGAGLSVSSYEQY
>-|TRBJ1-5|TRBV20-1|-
SARDRAFEGLINQPQH
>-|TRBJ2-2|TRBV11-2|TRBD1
ASRTGTGAGELF
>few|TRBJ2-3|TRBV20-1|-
SGWYPIVGDTTDTQY
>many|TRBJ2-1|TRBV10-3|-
AISARDGDNEQF
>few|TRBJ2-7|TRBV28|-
ASVRDDSYEQY
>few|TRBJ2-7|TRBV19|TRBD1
ASMDRGSSYEQY
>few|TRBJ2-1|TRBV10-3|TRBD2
AISDGTSGTYNEQF
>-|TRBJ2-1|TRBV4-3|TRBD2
ASSQVTSGSVEQF